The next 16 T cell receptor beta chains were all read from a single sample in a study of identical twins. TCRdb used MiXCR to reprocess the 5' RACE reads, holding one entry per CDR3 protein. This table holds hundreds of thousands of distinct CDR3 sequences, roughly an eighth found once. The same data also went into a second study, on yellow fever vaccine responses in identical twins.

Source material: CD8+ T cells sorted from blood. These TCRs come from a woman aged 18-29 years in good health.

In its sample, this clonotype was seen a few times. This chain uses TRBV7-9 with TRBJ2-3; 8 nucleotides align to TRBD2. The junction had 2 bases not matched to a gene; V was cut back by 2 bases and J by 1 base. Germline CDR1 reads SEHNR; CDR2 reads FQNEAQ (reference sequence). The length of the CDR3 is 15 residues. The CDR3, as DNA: TGTGCCAGCAGCTTACCGGGACTAGGCACAGATACGCAGTATTTT. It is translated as CASSLPGLGTDTQYF. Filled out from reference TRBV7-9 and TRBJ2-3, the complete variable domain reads DTGVSQNPRHKITKRGQNVTFRCDPISEHNRLYWYRQTLGQGPEFLTYFQNEAQLEKSRLLSDRFSAERPKGSFSTLEIQRTEQGDSAMYLCASSLPGLGTDTQYFGPGTRLTVL.

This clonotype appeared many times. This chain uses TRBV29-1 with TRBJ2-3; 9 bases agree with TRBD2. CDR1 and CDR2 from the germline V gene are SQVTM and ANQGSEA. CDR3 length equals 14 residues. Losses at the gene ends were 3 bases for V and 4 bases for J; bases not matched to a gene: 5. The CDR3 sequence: CSVEIAGESDTQYF. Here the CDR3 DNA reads TGCAGCGTTGAGATAGCGGGAGAGTCAGATACGCAGTATTTT.

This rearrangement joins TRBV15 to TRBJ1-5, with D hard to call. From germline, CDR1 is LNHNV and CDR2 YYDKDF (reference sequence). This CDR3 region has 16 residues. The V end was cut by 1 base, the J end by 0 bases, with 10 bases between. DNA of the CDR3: TGTGCCACCAGCAGAGTACGGGGATATAGCAATCAGCCCCAGCATTTT. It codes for CATSRVRGYSNQPQHF.

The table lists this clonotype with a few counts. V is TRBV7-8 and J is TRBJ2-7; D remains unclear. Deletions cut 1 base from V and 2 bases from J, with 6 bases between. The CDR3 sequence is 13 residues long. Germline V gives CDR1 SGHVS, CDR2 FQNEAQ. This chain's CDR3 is CASSLDSAYEQYF. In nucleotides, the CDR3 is TGTGCCAGCAGCTTAGATTCAGCCTACGAGCAGTACTTC.

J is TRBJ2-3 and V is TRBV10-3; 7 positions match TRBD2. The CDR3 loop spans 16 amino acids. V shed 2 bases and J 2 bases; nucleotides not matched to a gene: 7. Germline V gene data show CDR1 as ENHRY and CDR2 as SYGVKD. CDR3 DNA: TGTGCCATCAGTGAGGGGGACTACTTAGCCACAGATACGCAGTATTTT. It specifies CAISEGDYLATDTQYF.

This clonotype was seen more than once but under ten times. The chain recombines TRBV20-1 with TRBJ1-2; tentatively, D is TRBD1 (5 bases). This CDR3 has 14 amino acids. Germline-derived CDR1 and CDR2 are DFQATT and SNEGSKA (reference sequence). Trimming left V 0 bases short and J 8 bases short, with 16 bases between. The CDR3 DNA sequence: TGCAGTGCTAGAGATCCACAGGAAGGTTACGGCTACACCTTC. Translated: CSARDPQEGYGYTF.

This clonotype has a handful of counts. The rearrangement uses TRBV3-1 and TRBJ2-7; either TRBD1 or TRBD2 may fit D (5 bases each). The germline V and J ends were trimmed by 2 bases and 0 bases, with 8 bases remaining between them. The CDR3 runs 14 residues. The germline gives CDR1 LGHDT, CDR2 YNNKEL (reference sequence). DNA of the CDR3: TGTGCCAGCAGCCAAAGGGACCACTCCTACGAGCAGTACTTC. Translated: CASSQRDHSYEQYF.

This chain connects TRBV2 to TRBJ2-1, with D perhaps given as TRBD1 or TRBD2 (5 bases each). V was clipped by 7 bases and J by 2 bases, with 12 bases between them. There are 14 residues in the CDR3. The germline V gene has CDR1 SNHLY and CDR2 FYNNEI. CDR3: CASIGRGPYNEQFF. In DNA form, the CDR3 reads TGTGCCAGCATAGGACGGGGACCCTACAATGAGCAGTTCTTC. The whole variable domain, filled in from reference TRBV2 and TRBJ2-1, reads EPEVTQTPSHQVTQMGQEVILRCVPISNHLYFYWYRQILGQKVEFLVSFYNNEISEKSEIFDDQFSVERPDGSNFTLKIRSTKLEDSAMYFCASIGRGPYNEQFFGPGTRLTVL.

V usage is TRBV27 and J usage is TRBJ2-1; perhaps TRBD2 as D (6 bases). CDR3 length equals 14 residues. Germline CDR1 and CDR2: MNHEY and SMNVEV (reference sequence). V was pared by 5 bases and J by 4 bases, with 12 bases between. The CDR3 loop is CASSHSGTYNEQFF. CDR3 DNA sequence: TGTGCCAGCAGTCACTCCGGGACTTACAATGAGCAGTTCTTC.

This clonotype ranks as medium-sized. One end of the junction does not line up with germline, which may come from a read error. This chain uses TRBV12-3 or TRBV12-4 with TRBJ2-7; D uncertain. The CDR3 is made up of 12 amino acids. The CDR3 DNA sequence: TGTGCCAGCAGCTTAGGCTCCTACGAGCAGTACTTC. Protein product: CASSLGSYEQYF.

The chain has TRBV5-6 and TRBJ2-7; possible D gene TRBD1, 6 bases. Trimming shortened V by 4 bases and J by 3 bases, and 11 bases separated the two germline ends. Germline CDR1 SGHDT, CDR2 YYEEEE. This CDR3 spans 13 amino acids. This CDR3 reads CASSKTGNYEQYV. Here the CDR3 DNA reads TGTGCCAGCAGCAAAACAGGGAACTACGAGCAGTACGTC.

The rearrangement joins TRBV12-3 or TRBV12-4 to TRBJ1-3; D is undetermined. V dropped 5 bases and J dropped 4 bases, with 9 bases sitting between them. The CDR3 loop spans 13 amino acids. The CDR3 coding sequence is TGTGCCAGCAGTCCCCGGTCCGGAAACACCATATATTTT. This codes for CASSPRSGNTIYF.

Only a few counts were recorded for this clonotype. In nucleotides, the CDR3 is TGCGCCAGCAGGATAACGGACAGCTCCTACGAGCAGTACTTC. This translates into CASRITDSSYEQYF. This sequence joins TRBV4-1 and TRBJ2-7; D may be TRBD1 (6 bases). Germline V gene data show CDR1 as MGHRA and CDR2 as YSYEKL. CDR3 length: 14 amino acids. Trimming stripped 6 bases from V and 0 bases from J, with 12 bases between.

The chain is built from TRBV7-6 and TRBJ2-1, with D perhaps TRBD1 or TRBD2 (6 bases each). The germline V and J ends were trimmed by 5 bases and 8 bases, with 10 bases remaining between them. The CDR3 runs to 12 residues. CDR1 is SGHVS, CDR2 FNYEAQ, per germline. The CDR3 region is CASSPGADEQFF. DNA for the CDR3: TGTGCCAGCAGCCCGGGGGCGGATGAGCAGTTCTTC.

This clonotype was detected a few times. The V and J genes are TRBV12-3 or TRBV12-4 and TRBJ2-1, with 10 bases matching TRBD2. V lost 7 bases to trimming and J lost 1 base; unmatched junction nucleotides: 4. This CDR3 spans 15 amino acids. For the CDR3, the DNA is TGTGCCAGCACGAAGCGGGAGGGGTCCTACAATGAGCAGTTCTTC. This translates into CASTKREGSYNEQFF.

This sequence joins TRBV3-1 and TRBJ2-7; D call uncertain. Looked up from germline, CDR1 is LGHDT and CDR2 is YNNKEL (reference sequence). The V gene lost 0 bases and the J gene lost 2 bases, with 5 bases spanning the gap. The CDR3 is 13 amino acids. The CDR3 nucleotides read TGTGCCAGCAGCCAAGATTACCCCTACGAGCAGTACGTC. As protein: CASSQDYPYEQYV.